This record looks at one TCR beta chain sequence and its context. Its antigen is as yet unknown. The CDR3 runs to 14 residues. The ends were cut back, 3 bases at V and 4 bases at J, with 12 bases in the middle. Building of the TCR beta libraries involved iRepertoire HTBI primers and Arm-PCR of CDR3 regions. TCRdb processed the multiplex PCR reads anew with MiXCR; each CDR3 protein has one entry. The table shows hundreds of thousands of distinct CDR3 sequences, with 25% to 35% occurring only once. As to time point: persistent/refractory GD, antithyroid drugs over 5 years with positive TRAb. Generation of the TCR library employed RNA extracted from PBMCs. The record originates from a study of regulatory T cells in long-lasting Graves disease. Notes on the study in general: When disease was persistent, TRBV28, TRBJ1-2 and TRBJ2-5 were the favored segments. Newly diagnosed patients had higher TCR diversity than persistent Graves' patients did. No thyroid tissue was studied; the work used peripheral blood only.

The rearrangement links TRBV12-3 or TRBV12-4 to TRBJ1-1; D may be TRBD1 (6 bases). The sample here was peripheral blood mononuclear cells (PBMCs), taken when the disease was refractory, from a patient treated with antithyroid drugs. This TCR was sampled from a female donor with Graves disease. CDR3 region: CASSLTGMLTEAFF. CDR3 nucleotide sequence: TGTGCCAGCAGTTTGACAGGAATGCTCACTGAAGCTTTCTTT.